The 19 T cell receptor beta chains below come from one sample, sequenced in a study of control samples from healthy donors and cancer patients. Produced via immunoSEQ multiplex PCR; TCRdb's table is partial and in-frame only. The data contain 110,000 to 150,000 clones, approximately 91% of them seen just once; the ten biggest clones take up less than 5%. Sequencing was carried out using blood. The receptors stem from a man aged 30-40 years in good health.

V usage is TRBV10-2 and J usage is TRBJ2-5; 9 nucleotides line up with TRBD1. The CDR3 loop spans 14 amino acids. Germline trimming cut 2 bases from V and 4 bases from J; bases unmatched to any gene: 2. Germline-derived CDR1 and CDR2 are WSHSY and SAAADI. CDR3 nucleotide sequence: TGCGCCAGCAGTGAGGGGGACAGGGTAGAGACCCAGTACTTC. It translates to CASSEGDRVETQYF.

The chain joins TRBV6-5 to TRBJ1-4; 7 bases fit TRBD1. Losses at the gene ends were 0 bases for V and 12 bases for J; bases not matched to a gene: 13. The CDR3 runs 16 residues. Germline lookup yields CDR1 MNHEY and CDR2 SVGAGI. This CDR3 reads CASSYSFPGQDRQLFF. DNA for the CDR3: TGTGCCAGCAGTTACTCGTTTCCAGGACAGGATAGACAACTGTTTTTT.

The DNA of the CDR3 is TGTGCCAGCAGCGGAACAGGGGTGTCTACTTCACCCCTCCACTTT. Protein: CASSGTGVSTSPLHF. The chain couples TRBV7-9 to TRBJ1-6; 7 bases fit TRBD1. CDR3 length: 15 residues. Germline lookup yields CDR1 SEHNR and CDR2 FQNEAQ (reference sequence). The V gene end was trimmed by 5 bases and the J gene end by 9 bases; junction bases not matched to a gene: 10.

V usage is TRBV4-2 and J usage is TRBJ2-7, with 11 bases identical to TRBD1. Germline values: CDR1 LGHNA, CDR2 YNFKEQ. V was pared by 4 bases and J by 5 bases, with 7 bases of the junction left unmatched. This CDR3 has 15 amino acids. The CDR3 region has the DNA TGTGCCAGCAGCCCCCGGACAGGGGGCATCGACGAGCAGTACTTC. Encoded protein: CASSPRTGGIDEQYF.

The chain links TRBV6-4 to TRBJ1-1; unclear D gene. Looked up from germline, CDR1 is MRHNA and CDR2 is SNTAGT. The V gene lost 0 bases and the J gene lost 5 bases, with 10 bases spanning the gap. CDR3 length: 14 residues. CDR3 sequence reads: CASSDSSRGTEAFF. The CDR3 DNA is TGTGCCAGCAGTGACTCAAGTAGAGGAACTGAAGCTTTCTTT.

The chain employs TRBV7-2 and TRBJ2-3; D unclear. The CDR3 is 15 residues long. V dropped 4 bases and J dropped 0 bases, with 11 bases sitting between them. Germline CDR1 SGHTA, CDR2 FQGNSA. In DNA form, the CDR3 reads TGTGCCAGCAGCTCCCTTCGTCCTAGCACAGATACGCAGTATTTT. Amino acid sequence: CASSSLRPSTDTQYF.

The chain combines TRBV12-3 or TRBV12-4 with TRBJ1-1; no reliable D call. The CDR3 sequence is 12 residues long. V lost 6 bases and J 8 bases, leaving 13 bases between the germline ends. CDR3 DNA sequence: TGTGCCAGCAGCCTTGGGAACGTCGAAGCTTTCTTT. Translation: CASSLGNVEAFF.

The rearrangement uses TRBV24-1 and TRBJ2-5, with 8 bases that match TRBD2. Germline CDR1 KGHDR, CDR2 SFDVKD. The CDR3 length is 13 residues. V lost 9 bases to trimming and J lost 5 bases; unmatched junction nucleotides: 7. The CDR3 DNA is TGTGCCACCCGGAGCGGGAGTCGGGAGACCCAGTACTTC. Amino acids: CATRSGSRETQYF.

This chain connects TRBV10-3 to TRBJ2-7; D is uncertain. V gave up 0 bases and J gave up 0 bases, with 9 bases separating them. The CDR3 runs to 15 residues. Germline values: CDR1 ENHRY, CDR2 SYGVKD. In nucleotides, the CDR3 is TGTGCCATCAGTGAGTCGTCTACATACTCCTACGAGCAGTACTTC. It translates to CAISESSTYSYEQYF.

The J gene is TRBJ2-1, the V gene TRBV2, with D unclear. Germline lookup yields CDR1 SNHLY and CDR2 FYNNEI. V lost 8 bases, J lost 9 bases, and 17 bases lay in between. This CDR3 has 13 amino acids. The DNA for the CDR3 is TGTGCCAGCCGGCAAGCGAGAATCGGTGAGCAGTTCTTC. Residues: CASRQARIGEQFF.

V usage is TRBV30 and J usage is TRBJ1-1; D remains ambiguous. With 4 bases removed from V and 7 bases from J, the gap between germline ends came to 13 bases. This CDR3 spans 12 amino acids. Germline V gene lookup returns CDR1 GTSNPN and CDR2 SVGIG (reference sequence). This CDR3 is CAWNGRTDEAFF. The CDR3 coding sequence is TGTGCCTGGAACGGCCGAACGGATGAAGCTTTCTTT.

On this clone itself: The sample has other DNA sequences that encode this CDR3 too. The gene calls are TRBV9 and TRBJ2-2, with unresolved D. This CDR3 contains 14 residues. The V gene lost 3 bases and the J gene lost 0 bases, with 6 bases spanning the gap. Germline values: CDR1 SGDLS, CDR2 YYNGEE. CDR3 sequence (DNA): TGTGCCAGCAGCGGGCCATCGAACACCGGGGAGCTGTTTTTT. Translation gives CASSGPSNTGELFF.

The chain combines TRBV27 with TRBJ1-3, with D perhaps TRBD1 (5 bases). Trimming pared 3 bases from V and 3 bases from J, leaving 9 bases between. CDR1 and CDR2 (germline): MNHEY, SMNVEV (reference sequence). The CDR3 is 14 amino acids. CDR3 residues: CASSFRGSGNTIYF. CDR3 bases: TGTGCCAGCAGTTTTCGGGGGAGTGGAAACACCATATATTTT.

This clone was observed a single time. This chain uses TRBV5-5 with TRBJ2-7; D not certain. CDR3 length: 14 amino acids. Germline V gene data show CDR1 as SGHKS and CDR2 as YYEKEE (reference sequence). The V end was cut by 1 base, the J end by 2 bases, with 10 bases between. The CDR3 loop is CASSLRAAAYEQYF. The DNA for the CDR3 is TGTGCCAGCAGCTTGAGGGCCGCCGCCTACGAGCAGTACTTC. Combining the CDR3 with reference TRBV5-5 and TRBJ2-7 gives the whole variable domain DAGVTQSPTHLIKTRGQQVTLRCSPISGHKSVSWYQQVLGQGPQFIFQYYEKEERGRGNFPDRFSARQFPNYSSELNVNALLLGDSALYLCASSLRAAAYEQYFGPGTRLTVT.

The gene calls are TRBV7-2 and TRBJ2-1; D remains unclear. The CDR3 has 11 amino acids. V was trimmed by 3 bases and J by 10 bases, leaving 7 bases between them. The germline gives CDR1 SGHTA, CDR2 FQGNSA. Written as DNA, the CDR3 is TGTGCCAGCAGCTTTCTTGGGGAGCAGTTCTTC. It encodes CASSFLGEQFF.

The V and J genes are TRBV6-6 and TRBJ2-1; 11 nucleotides line up with TRBD2. There are 16 residues in the CDR3. Germline V gives CDR1 MNHNY, CDR2 SVGAGI (reference sequence). Germline trimming cut 6 bases from V and 7 bases from J; bases unmatched to any gene: 11. The CDR3 region has the DNA TGTGCCAGCAGACTCACAGTTAGCGGGAGGGGAAATGAGCAGTTCTTC. Protein product: CASRLTVSGRGNEQFF.

This clone was picked up one time. The chain carries TRBV3-1 (or the pseudogene TRBV3-2) and TRBJ2-5; 9 nucleotides agree with TRBD2. After removal of 1 base from V and 5 bases from J, the junction contained 5 bases not matched to a gene. Germline values: CDR1 LGHDT, CDR2 YNNKEL (reference sequence). The CDR3 covers 15 residues. The CDR3: CASSQVLAGEETQYF. The CDR3 DNA reads as TGTGCCAGCAGCCAAGTATTAGCGGGAGAGGAGACCCAGTACTTC.

DNA of the CDR3: TGCGCCAGCAGCTTGGGACAGGGGGCTGGCTACGAGCAGTACTTC. It yields the protein CASSLGQGAGYEQYF. V gene TRBV5-1 combines with J gene TRBJ2-7; 10 bases align to TRBD1. CDR1 and CDR2 from the germline V gene are SGHRS and YFSETQ. This CDR3 contains 15 residues. Losses at the gene ends were 0 bases for V and 3 bases for J; bases not matched to a gene: 3. Full variable domain (rest looked up from reference TRBV5-1 and TRBJ2-7): KAGVTQTPRYLIKTRGQQVTLSCSPISGHRSVSWYQQTPGQGLQFLFEYFSETQRNKGNFPGRFSGRQFSNSRSEMNVSTLELGDSALYLCASSLGQGAGYEQYFGPGTRLTVT.

The chain couples TRBV7-3 to TRBJ1-1; D call uncertain. Germline-derived CDR1 and CDR2 are SGHTA and FQGTGA. The CDR3 spans 16 residues. Trimming pared 0 bases from V and 3 bases from J, leaving 14 bases between. The CDR3 DNA reads as TGTGCCAGCAGCTTAACGCACCGCCCGAAGGACACTGAAGCTTTCTTT. This sequence encodes CASSLTHRPKDTEAFF.